These 28 T cell receptor beta chains were sequenced from one sample in a study of T cells after yellow fever vaccination. TCRdb fed the 5' RACE reads into MiXCR, producing one record per CDR3 protein. The repertoire has roughly 65,000 distinct CDR3 sequences, 4.5% to 7.5% of them found once; the top ten carry under 2.5%. The sequencing here drew on CD4+ T cells sorted from PBMCs, taken around 15 days after the first yellow fever vaccination. These receptors all come from a man younger than 30 who received the YFV17D yellow fever vaccine.

This clonotype was found many times. CDR3 sequence reads: CASSQVSLRQAQGQYF. The DNA of the CDR3 is TGTGCCAGCAGCCAAGTTTCACTTCGACAGGCCCAGGGGCAGTATTTT. V and J are TRBV3-1 and TRBJ2-3, with a tentative D call TRBD1 (6 bases). Trimming cost V 1 base and J 11 bases, with 22 bases left between them. This CDR3 region has 16 residues. Germline V lookup: CDR1 LGHDT, CDR2 YNNKEL (reference sequence).

This clonotype came up many times. This chain joins TRBV20-1 and TRBJ2-7, with D possibly being TRBD1 (6 bases). Germline-derived CDR1 and CDR2 are DFQATT and SNEGSKA (reference sequence). V was pared by 1 base and J by 3 bases, with 13 bases between. The CDR3 is made up of 14 amino acids. As DNA, the CDR3 is TGCAGTGCTAGAGGAGGACAGTTCTTCTACGAGCAGTACTTC. This gives the protein CSARGGQFFYEQYF.

The genes are TRBV12-3 or TRBV12-4 and TRBJ2-7; no definite D call. Trimming left V 5 bases short and J 3 bases short, with 11 bases between. This CDR3 is 13 amino acids long. The CDR3 DNA sequence: TGTGCCAGCAGTCTCGACACGGGCTACGAGCAGTACTTC. This sequence encodes CASSLDTGYEQYF.

This clonotype was counted ten times or more. This chain connects TRBV9 to TRBJ1-4; D not certain. Trimming shortened V by 6 bases and J by 2 bases, and 14 bases separated the two germline ends. CDR3 length: 15 amino acids. Per the germline V gene, CDR1 is SGDLS and CDR2 is YYNGEE. For the CDR3, the DNA is TGTGCCAGCACCCCCGCCGGGCAGACTAATGAAAAACTGTTTTTT. As protein: CASTPAGQTNEKLFF.

Many counts were recorded for this clonotype. This chain uses TRBV20-1 with TRBJ2-2; 12 bases align to TRBD2. The CDR3 spans 17 residues. Germline trimming cut 1 base from V and 3 bases from J; bases unmatched to any gene: 6. Germline values: CDR1 DFQATT, CDR2 SNEGSKA (reference sequence). The CDR3 coding sequence is TGCAGTGCTAGAGCCGGACTAGCGGGGCTGTACACCGGGGAGCTGTTTTTT. As protein: CSARAGLAGLYTGELFF.

This clonotype was found many times. The chain joins TRBV24-1 to TRBJ2-2, with 7 bases lining up with TRBD1. The germline V gene encodes CDR1 KGHDR and CDR2 SFDVKD. The V and J ends lost 1 base and 2 bases, in that order; junction bases with no gene match: 9. This CDR3 comprises 18 residues. The CDR3 here is CATSDFGAQGLNTGELFF. In DNA form, the CDR3 reads TGTGCCACCAGTGATTTCGGTGCACAGGGGCTTAACACCGGGGAGCTGTTTTTT.

This clonotype was picked up many times. The chain couples TRBV4-3 to TRBJ2-7; D possibly uses TRBD1 or TRBD2 (5 bases each). The ends were cut back, 0 bases at V and 1 base at J, with 19 bases in the middle. Germline assignment: CDR1 LGHNA and CDR2 YSLEER. This CDR3 has 18 residues. The CDR3 nucleotides are TGCGCCAGCAGCCAAGATTTAATTACCGGGACGGCTTCCTACGAGCAGTACTTC. Protein sequence: CASSQDLITGTASYEQYF.

This clonotype showed up just a few times. This rearrangement joins TRBV11-3 to TRBJ1-1; D gene ambiguous. Between the trimmed V and J ends, which lost 4 bases and 5 bases, there was a span of 11 bases. The germline CDR1 and CDR2 sequences are SGHNT and YENEEA. The CDR3 is 13 amino acids. CDR3 sequence reads: CASSSSPDTEAFF. The CDR3 DNA reads TGTGCCAGCAGCTCCAGCCCAGATACTGAAGCTTTCTTT.

This clonotype occurred many times. This chain links TRBV27 with TRBJ2-1, with 11 nucleotides matching TRBD2. The V gene's germline CDR1 is MNHEY and CDR2 SMNVEV (reference sequence). CDR3 size: 18 residues. J lost 0 bases, V lost 6 bases, and 10 bases had no gene match. The CDR3, as DNA: TGTGCCAGCAGACCTAGCGGGGGGACATACCTCTCCTACAATGAGCAGTTCTTC. Protein: CASRPSGGTYLSYNEQFF.

The sample holds many counts of this clonotype. The V gene is TRBV5-6, the J gene TRBJ1-6; 10 nucleotides line up with TRBD1. J gave up 10 bases and V 1 base, and 11 bases lay outside the gene matches. The V gene's germline CDR1 is SGHDT and CDR2 YYEEEE. There are 17 residues in the CDR3. The CDR3 protein is CASSLTSRGQGYSPLHF. The CDR3 DNA follows: TGTGCCAGCAGCTTGACCTCCCGGGGACAGGGGTACTCACCCCTCCACTTT.

This clonotype was recorded at least ten times. V is TRBV12-3 or TRBV12-4 and J is TRBJ2-2; 8 positions match TRBD1. The J segment lost 4 bases and the V segment lost 9 bases, leaving 16 bases of the junction unmatched. This CDR3 is 17 amino acids long. The CDR3 region is CASKPPAGTGRTGELFF. The CDR3 DNA follows: TGTGCCAGTAAACCGCCCGCCGGGACAGGACGCACCGGGGAGCTGTTTTTT.

In this sample, this clonotype turned up many times. The chain has TRBV2 and TRBJ1-6, with TRBD1 matching over 9 bases. This CDR3 region has 14 residues. V shed 6 bases, J shed 6 bases, and the junction held 3 bases outside the gene matches. Germline assignment: CDR1 SNHLY and CDR2 FYNNEI. The chain's CDR3 is CASRKDRGNSPLHF. CDR3 nucleotide sequence: TGTGCCAGCAGAAAGGACAGGGGTAATTCACCCCTCCACTTT.

This clonotype was found a few times. The V and J genes are TRBV11-2 and TRBJ2-3, with 10 nucleotides matching TRBD1. Germline lookup yields CDR1 SGHAT and CDR2 FQNNGV. The CDR3 has 18 amino acids. V lost 6 bases and J lost 1; bases outside the gene matches: 13. CDR3 in amino acids: CASRLTGGEPTRTDTQYF. The CDR3 bases are TGTGCCAGCAGGTTGACAGGGGGCGAACCGACCCGCACAGATACGCAGTATTTT. The whole variable domain, remainder taken from reference TRBV11-2 and TRBJ2-3, is EAGVAQSPRYKIIEKRQSVAFWCNPISGHATLYWYQQILGQGPKLLIQFQNNGVVDDSQLPKDRFSAERLKGVDSTLKIQPAKLEDSAVYLCASRLTGGEPTRTDTQYFGPGTRLTVL.

This clonotype showed up many times. The rearrangement joins TRBV27 to TRBJ1-5; possibly TRBD1 for D (5 bases). V was pared by 9 bases and J by 7 bases, with 13 bases between. In germline, CDR1 is MNHEY, CDR2 SMNVEV (reference sequence). This CDR3 comprises 12 residues. The CDR3 region is CASQGVGQPQHF. The DNA of the CDR3 is TGTGCCAGTCAGGGAGTAGGGCAGCCCCAGCATTTT.

This clonotype was seen at least ten times. The chain combines TRBV5-1 with TRBJ2-3; D may be TRBD2 (6 bases). Looked up from germline, CDR1 is SGHRS and CDR2 is YFSETQ. The V end was cut by 2 bases, the J end by 4 bases, with 14 bases between. There are 15 residues in the CDR3. This chain's CDR3 is CASSFSGPGADTQYF. The DNA for the CDR3 is TGCGCCAGCAGCTTTAGCGGTCCCGGGGCAGATACGCAGTATTTT.

Ten or more counts support this clonotype. CDR3 loop: CASSSPWSARDTQYF. As DNA, the CDR3 is TGTGCCAGCAGCTCCCCGTGGTCAGCCCGAGATACGCAGTATTTT. The chain employs TRBV7-8 and TRBJ2-3; no clear D. The V gene's germline CDR1 is SGHVS and CDR2 FQNEAQ. The ends were cut back, 4 bases at V and 5 bases at J, with 16 bases in the middle. This CDR3 spans 15 amino acids.

At least ten counts were recorded for this clonotype. The V call is TRBV5-1, the J call TRBJ1-1; 11 bases are a match to TRBD1. In germline, CDR1 is SGHRS, CDR2 YFSETQ. The CDR3 has 16 residues. The J segment lost 1 base and the V segment lost 4 bases, leaving 6 bases of the junction unmatched. The DNA for the CDR3 is TGCGCCAGCAGCGATCGGACAGGGGGCCCGAACACTGAAGCTTTCTTT. As protein: CASSDRTGGPNTEAFF.

This clonotype was found many times. The rearrangement links TRBV10-1 to TRBJ2-2; TRBD1 matches 9 bases. CDR1 and CDR2 (germline): WNHNN, SYGVQD (reference sequence). J was trimmed by 7 bases and V by 5 bases; bases with no gene match: 8. The CDR3 has 15 amino acids. The CDR3 sequence is CASSQQGANSGELFF. The DNA of the CDR3 is TGCGCCAGCAGTCAACAGGGGGCGAATAGCGGGGAGCTGTTTTTT.

This clonotype has at least ten counts. V is TRBV5-1 and J is TRBJ2-5, with 9 bases aligning to TRBD2. Germline values: CDR1 SGHRS, CDR2 YFSETQ. This CDR3 is 16 amino acids long. Losses at the gene ends were 0 bases for V and 4 bases for J; bases not matched to a gene: 7. As DNA, the CDR3 is TGCGCCAGCAGCTTGGAGCCTAGCGGGAAATCAGAGACCCAGTACTTC. Its translation: CASSLEPSGKSETQYF. The entire variable domain, with the rest obtained from reference TRBV5-1 and TRBJ2-5, is as follows: KAGVTQTPRYLIKTRGQQVTLSCSPISGHRSVSWYQQTPGQGLQFLFEYFSETQRNKGNFPGRFSGRQFSNSRSEMNVSTLELGDSALYLCASSLEPSGKSETQYFGPGTRLLVL.

This clonotype was observed at least ten times. The CDR3 region has the DNA TGCAGTGCTAGAGATCCAAGGGGAGAAGAGACCCAGTACTTC. Protein product: CSARDPRGEETQYF. V and J are TRBV20-1 and TRBJ2-5, with D perhaps being TRBD1 or TRBD2 (5 bases each). The CDR3 spans 14 residues. The V end lost 0 bases, the J end lost 3 bases, and 11 bases lay between the germline ends. Per the germline V gene, CDR1 is DFQATT and CDR2 is SNEGSKA (reference sequence).

This clonotype was found many times. V is TRBV5-1 and J is TRBJ2-1; 11 bases are shared with TRBD1. Germline loops: CDR1 SGHRS, CDR2 YFSETQ. The length of the CDR3 is 14 residues. V lost 2 bases to trimming and J lost 6 bases; unmatched junction nucleotides: 1. The CDR3 DNA follows: TGCGCCAGCAGCTTTGGGACAGGGGGCAATGAGCAGTTCTTC. Its protein is CASSFGTGGNEQFF.

This clonotype ranks as medium-sized. The chain combines TRBV5-1 with TRBJ2-5, with a possible D match to TRBD1 (8 bases). V was cut by 3 bases and J by 1 base, with 19 bases left in between. The CDR3 is 17 amino acids. Germline loops: CDR1 SGHRS, CDR2 YFSETQ. CDR3: CASSSGGTGGLQETQYF. The CDR3 nucleotides read TGCGCCAGCAGCTCCGGGGGGACAGGAGGGCTCCAAGAGACCCAGTACTTC.

This clonotype was detected ten times or more. The chain recombines TRBV5-1 with TRBJ2-7; maybe TRBD1 (6 bases). There are 14 residues in the CDR3. The germline V and J ends were trimmed by 0 bases and 1 base, with 8 bases remaining between them. Germline-derived CDR1 and CDR2 are SGHRS and YFSETQ. The CDR3 loop is CASSLAGQSYEQYF. The CDR3 DNA follows: TGCGCCAGCAGCTTGGCGGGACAATCCTACGAGCAGTACTTC.

Ten or more counts support this clonotype. V gene TRBV7-9 combines with J gene TRBJ1-5, with D possibly TRBD1 on 5 matching bases. This CDR3 region has 14 residues. V gave up 5 bases and J gave up 1 base, with 9 bases separating them. Germline V lookup: CDR1 SEHNR, CDR2 FQNEAQ (reference sequence). The CDR3 loop is CASSASGSNQPQHF. CDR3 in DNA: TGTGCCAGCAGCGCTTCAGGGAGCAATCAGCCCCAGCATTTT. The variable domain in full, completed from reference TRBV7-9 and TRBJ1-5, reads DTGVSQNPRHKITKRGQNVTFRCDPISEHNRLYWYRQTLGQGPEFLTYFQNEAQLEKSRLLSDRFSAERPKGSFSTLEIQRTEQGDSAMYLCASSASGSNQPQHFGDGTRLSIL.

The table lists this clonotype with many counts. The chain has TRBV5-6 and TRBJ2-7; D could derive from TRBD1 or TRBD2 (5 bases each). V lost 3 bases to trimming and J lost 2 bases, with 12 bases between them. The CDR3 covers 14 residues. In germline, CDR1 is SGHDT, CDR2 YYEEEE. The CDR3, as DNA: TGTGCCAGCAGCTGGGACCCTGGACCCTACGAGCAGTACTTC. Encoded protein: CASSWDPGPYEQYF.

This clonotype occurred many times. The chain is built from TRBV20-1 and TRBJ1-1; no clear D gene. Germline loops: CDR1 DFQATT, CDR2 SNEGSKA (reference sequence). V lost 4 bases and J lost 0, with 12 bases in between. The CDR3 consists of 14 residues. The CDR3 region has the DNA TGCAGTGCTATTGTCCACTGGATGAACACTGAAGCTTTCTTT. Its protein product is CSAIVHWMNTEAFF.

As concerns this clonotype: A much larger clone is a single base away; this may be a read error. The chain recombines TRBV5-4 with TRBJ2-1; 9 bases are shared with TRBD2. The CDR3 is 14 residues long. The germline gives CDR1 SGHNT, CDR2 YYREEE (reference sequence). Losses at the gene ends were 1 base for V and 8 bases for J; bases not matched to a gene: 4. The CDR3, as DNA: TGTGCCAGCAGCTTGTTCGGCGGGAGGGATGAGCAGTTCTTC. It codes for CASSLFGGRDEQFF.

This clonotype has a count of ten or more. Its ends do not fully match the called genes, so a read error is possible. V and J are TRBV5-1 and TRBJ2-5, with 8 bases lining up with TRBD1. The CDR3 length is 13 residues. Germline CDR1 is SGHRS and CDR2 is YFSETQ. CDR3 DNA: TGCGCCATCAGCTTGCAGGGGGCAGAGACCCAGTACTTC. Protein sequence: CAISLQGAETQYF.